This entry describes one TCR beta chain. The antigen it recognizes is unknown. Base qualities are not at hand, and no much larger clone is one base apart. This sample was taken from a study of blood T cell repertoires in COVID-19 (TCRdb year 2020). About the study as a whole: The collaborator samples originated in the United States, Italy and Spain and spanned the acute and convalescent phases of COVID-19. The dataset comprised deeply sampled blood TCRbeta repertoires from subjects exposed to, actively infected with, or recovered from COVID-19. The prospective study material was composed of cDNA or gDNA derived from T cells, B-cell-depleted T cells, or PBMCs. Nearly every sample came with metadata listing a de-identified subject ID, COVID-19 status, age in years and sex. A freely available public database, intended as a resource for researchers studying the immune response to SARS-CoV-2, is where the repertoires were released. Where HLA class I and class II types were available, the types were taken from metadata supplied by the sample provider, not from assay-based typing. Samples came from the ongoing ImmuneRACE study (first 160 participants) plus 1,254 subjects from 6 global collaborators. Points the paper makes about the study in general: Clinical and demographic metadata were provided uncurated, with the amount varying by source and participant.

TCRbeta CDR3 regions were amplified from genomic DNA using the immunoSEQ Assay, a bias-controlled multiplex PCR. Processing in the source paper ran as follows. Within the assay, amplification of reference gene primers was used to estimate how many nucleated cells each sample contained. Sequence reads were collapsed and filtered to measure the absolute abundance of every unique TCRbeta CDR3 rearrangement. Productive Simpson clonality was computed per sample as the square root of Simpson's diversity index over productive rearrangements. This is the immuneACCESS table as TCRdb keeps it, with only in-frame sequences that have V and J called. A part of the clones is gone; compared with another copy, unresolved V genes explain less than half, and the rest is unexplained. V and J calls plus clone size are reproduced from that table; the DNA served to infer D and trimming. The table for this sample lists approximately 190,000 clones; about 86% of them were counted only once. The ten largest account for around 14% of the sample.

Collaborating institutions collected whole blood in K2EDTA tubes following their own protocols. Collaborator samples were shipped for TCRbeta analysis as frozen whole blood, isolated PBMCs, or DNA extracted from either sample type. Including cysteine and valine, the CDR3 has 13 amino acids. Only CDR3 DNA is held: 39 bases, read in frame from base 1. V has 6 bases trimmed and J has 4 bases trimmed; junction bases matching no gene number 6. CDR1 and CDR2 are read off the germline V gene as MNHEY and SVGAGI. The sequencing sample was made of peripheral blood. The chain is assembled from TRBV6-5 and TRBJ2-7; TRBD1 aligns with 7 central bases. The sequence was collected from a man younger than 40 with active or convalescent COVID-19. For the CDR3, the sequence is CASRSGQPYEQYV. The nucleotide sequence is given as TGTGCCAGCAGATCGGGACAGCCTTACGAGCAGTACGTC.